The 19 T cell receptor beta chains in this list originate from one sample, sequenced in a study of PD-L1 blockade in urothelial cancer. Libraries were prepared by immunoSEQ multiplex PCR; TCRdb keeps only in-frame clonotypes and omits some of them. In the table there are 95,000 to 130,000 clones, around 89% of which are singletons. Specified time point: peripheral blood 6 weeks after treatment start. Sequenced material: PBMCs, taken around atezolizumab (anti-PD-L1) treatment. The receptor source for this set is a man aged 55 to 70 with urothelial cancer.

V is TRBV10-3 and J is TRBJ1-2, with a tentative D call TRBD1 (5 bases). The CDR3 is 12 residues long. Germline V gives CDR1 ENHRY, CDR2 SYGVKD. Trimming took 4 bases from V and 8 from J, leaving 11 bases between them. The DNA for the CDR3 is TGTGCCATCAGTGGACAGTACGGGGGCTACACCTTC. It yields the protein CAISGQYGGYTF.

V and J are TRBV6-5 and TRBJ1-5, with 8 bases matching TRBD1. The CDR3 sequence is 14 residues long. V shed 6 bases and J 4 bases; nucleotides not matched to a gene: 5. Germline assignment: CDR1 MNHEY and CDR2 SVGAGI. CDR3: CASRRGQANQPQHF. The CDR3, as DNA: TGTGCCAGCAGACGGGGACAGGCAAATCAGCCCCAGCATTTT.

The gene calls are TRBV4-1 and TRBJ2-7, with D possibly matching TRBD2 (6 bases). Germline loops: CDR1 MGHRA, CDR2 YSYEKL. V lost 2 bases to trimming and J lost 4 bases, with 15 bases between them. CDR3 length: 15 amino acids. CDR3 loop: CASSQQGLQEYEQYF. The CDR3 nucleotides are TGCGCCAGCAGCCAACAGGGACTCCAGGAATACGAGCAGTACTTC.

The chain couples TRBV19 to TRBJ2-5; 8 bases map to TRBD1. V lost 7 bases to trimming and J lost 5 bases; unmatched junction nucleotides: 9. CDR3 size: 14 residues. Looked up from germline, CDR1 is LNHDA and CDR2 is SQIVND (reference sequence). The CDR3 reads CASKMTGVIETQYF. As DNA, the CDR3 is TGTGCCAGTAAAATGACAGGGGTGATTGAGACCCAGTACTTC.

The chain couples TRBV28 to TRBJ2-5, with a possible D match to TRBD1 (6 bases). V lost 5 bases and J 5 bases, leaving 12 bases between the germline ends. The CDR3 length is 13 residues. Germline-derived CDR1 and CDR2 are MDHEN and SYDVKM. CDR3 nucleotides: TGTGCCAGCAGTAGGACAGTCGCGGAGACCCAGTACTTC. It yields the protein CASSRTVAETQYF.

CDR3 in amino acids: CASSLETGELFF. CDR3 coding DNA: TGTGCCAGCAGCCTAGAAACCGGGGAGCTGTTTTTT. V and J are TRBV7-3 and TRBJ2-2; D remains ambiguous. V shed 5 bases and J shed 5 bases, with 6 bases lying between them. Looked up from germline, CDR1 is SGHTA and CDR2 is FQGTGA. The CDR3 runs to 12 residues.

The rearrangement joins TRBV2 to TRBJ1-1, with 7 bases fitting TRBD1. The CDR3 runs 15 residues. V was clipped by 5 bases and J by 0 bases; unmatched bases: 6. Germline V gene data show CDR1 as SNHLY and CDR2 as FYNNEI. Here the CDR3 DNA reads TGTGCCAGCAGTCTTGGGGGGACAGTGAACACTGAAGCTTTCTTT. Amino acids: CASSLGGTVNTEAFF.

This clone showed up just a few times. V and J are TRBV18 and TRBJ2-7, with 7 bases fitting TRBD1. This CDR3 has 14 residues. With V trimmed by 3 bases and J by 7 bases, 9 bases remained unmatched. CDR1 and CDR2 from the germline V gene are KGHSH and LQKENI. In DNA, the CDR3 is TGTGCCAGCTCACCGATTAAGGGGGCTCGGGAGCAGTACTTC. It codes for CASSPIKGAREQYF.

The sample holds a few counts of this clone. The CDR3, as DNA: TGTGCCAGCAGTTTAGTGGCGGGAGTACGAGAGCAGTTCTTC. Protein: CASSLVAGVREQFF. This sequence joins TRBV27 and TRBJ2-1, with 7 positions matching TRBD2. There are 14 residues in the CDR3. Germline values: CDR1 MNHEY, CDR2 SMNVEV (reference sequence). V lost 2 bases, J lost 10 bases, and 8 bases stayed unmatched.

The rearrangement links TRBV11-3 to TRBJ1-6, with D possibly matching TRBD1 (6 bases). Germline V lookup: CDR1 SGHNT, CDR2 YENEEA. This CDR3 has 15 amino acids. V was clipped by 0 bases and J by 10 bases, with 13 bases between them. The chain's CDR3 is CASSLESRGGSPLHF. For the CDR3, the DNA is TGTGCCAGCAGCTTAGAGAGCAGGGGCGGATCACCCCTCCACTTT.

The chain carries TRBV4-1 and TRBJ2-1, with 8 bases fitting TRBD2. Germline lookup yields CDR1 MGHRA and CDR2 YSYEKL. This CDR3 is built from 15 residues. The ends lost 2 bases at V and 2 bases at J; junction bases unmatched: 2. The CDR3 region has the DNA TGCGCCAGCAGCCAAATGACTAGCGCCTACAATGAGCAGTTCTTC. It yields the protein CASSQMTSAYNEQFF.

The chain combines TRBV30 with TRBJ2-5; 10 bases are a match to TRBD1. Germline CDR1 reads GTSNPN; CDR2 reads SVGIG (reference sequence). V shed 2 bases, J shed 2 bases, and the junction held 8 bases outside the gene matches. CDR3 length: 16 amino acids. The CDR3 DNA reads as TGTGCCTGGAGTCCCCACTGGGACAGGGGACAAGAGACCCAGTACTTC. Translation gives CAWSPHWDRGQETQYF.

V usage is TRBV30 and J usage is TRBJ2-7; tentatively, D is TRBD2 (5 bases). The CDR3 loop spans 14 amino acids. V lost 4 bases to trimming and J lost 7 bases, with 20 bases between them. The germline CDR1 and CDR2 sequences are GTSNPN and SVGIG (reference sequence). DNA of the CDR3: TGTGCCTGGACCGGAGGACCTGCTCCGGGAGAGCAGTACTTC. The encoded protein is CAWTGGPAPGEQYF.

This chain links TRBV6-5 with TRBJ2-7; TRBD1 matches at 7 bases. CDR1 and CDR2 from the germline V gene are MNHEY and SVGAGI. After removal of 4 bases from V and 2 bases from J, the junction contained 5 bases not matched to a gene. The CDR3 spans 14 residues. CDR3 protein: CASSLDRNPYEQYF. For the CDR3, the DNA is TGTGCCAGCAGTTTGGACAGGAACCCCTACGAGCAGTACTTC.

V is TRBV7-2 and J is TRBJ2-6, with unresolved D. Germline V lookup: CDR1 SGHTA, CDR2 FQGNSA. This CDR3 has 12 residues. V lost 8 bases to trimming and J lost 2 bases, with 4 bases between them. In DNA, the CDR3 is TGTGCCAGCGCGGCTGGGGCCAACGTCCTGACTTTC. Translating it yields CASAAGANVLTF.

A single count supports this clone. The rearrangement links TRBV28 to TRBJ2-7, with 8 bases that match TRBD2. Trimming at V came to 6 bases and at J to 2 bases, leaving 12 bases not matched to a gene. CDR1 MDHEN and CDR2 SYDVKM come from the germline V gene. The CDR3 has 16 amino acids. CDR3 nucleotide sequence: TGTGCCAGCAGAGCCCACGGGACGGGGGGGGCCTACGAGCAGTACTTC. The encoded protein is CASRAHGTGGAYEQYF.

A word on this clone: Other DNA sequences in this specimen translate into the identical CDR3. The CDR3 here is CASSPGQGYGYTF. CDR3 bases: TGCGCCAGCAGCCCGGGACAGGGGTATGGCTACACCTTC. The J gene is TRBJ1-2, the V gene TRBV4-3; 10 nucleotides agree with TRBD1. Germline trimming cut 4 bases from V and 5 bases from J; bases unmatched to any gene: 1. This CDR3 has 13 amino acids. CDR1 LGHNA and CDR2 YSLEER come from the germline V gene.

The rearrangement uses TRBV6-5 and TRBJ2-1; 13 bases match TRBD2. CDR1 is MNHEY and CDR2 is SVGAGI in the germline V gene. The CDR3 covers 16 residues. The J segment lost 7 bases and the V segment lost 1 base, leaving 4 bases of the junction unmatched. CDR3 residues: CASSYLLAGGRNEQFF. In DNA form, the CDR3 reads TGTGCCAGCAGTTACTTACTAGCGGGGGGGCGAAATGAGCAGTTCTTC.

This chain joins TRBV25-1 and TRBJ1-1; 8 bases are a match to TRBD1. V trimming: 3 bases; J trimming: 1 base; junction bases outside the gene matches: 4. CDR1 is MGHDK and CDR2 is SYGVNS in the germline V gene. This CDR3 contains 15 residues. The CDR3 here is CASSERRGPNTEAFF. The CDR3 DNA reads as TGTGCCAGCAGTGAGCGCAGGGGGCCGAACACTGAAGCTTTCTTT.